The next 29 T cell receptor beta chains were all read from a single sample in a study of CXCR3-negative and CXCR3-positive naive CD8 T cells. General study results and limits: TRB CDR3 hydrophobicity was greater in CXCR3-positive naive cells than in CXCR3-negative naive cells.

With UMI labels, 5' RACE was used to prepare the TRB cDNA libraries. TCRdb reprocessed the 5' RACE reads and stores each CDR3 protein as one record, lacking DNA. The table lists roughly 99,000 distinct CDR3 sequences. Antigen specificity for these receptors is unknown. The specimen was naive CXCR3+ CD8+ T cells from blood. Subset indicated: CD45RO-CCR7+CD27+CD95- naive CD8+ T cells expressing CXCR3 (TNR3+). All receptors come from a human donor in good health. Some clones in this sample may be carry-over from other donors' samples.

The CDR3 loop reads CASSPLMPSPGELFF. J is TRBJ2-2 and V is TRBV7-2; TCRdb's assignment of TRBD1 cannot be checked, as there is no DNA. Germline V gene data show CDR1 as SGHTA and CDR2 as FQGNSA. The CDR3 has 15 amino acids.

CDR3 amino acids: CSAGNTGELFF. The chain combines TRBV20-1 with TRBJ2-2. Germline values: CDR1 DFQATT, CDR2 SNEGSKA (reference sequence). This CDR3 comprises 11 residues.

This chain links TRBV29-1 with TRBJ1-1; TCRdb designates TRBD1, a call that cannot be tested without DNA. Germline values: CDR1 SQVTM, CDR2 ANQGSEA. The CDR3 sequence is 14 residues long. The CDR3 loop is CSATLQGPNTEAFF.

The chain carries TRBV28 and TRBJ1-5; without DNA, the TCRdb call of TRBD1 cannot be checked. This CDR3 has 14 residues. Germline V gives CDR1 MDHEN, CDR2 SYDVKM. The CDR3 region is CASSPRTGNQPQHF.

The rearrangement uses TRBV12-3 or TRBV12-4 and TRBJ1-5. The CDR3 runs to 15 residues. CDR3 protein: CASSLTSYSNQPQHF.

V and J are TRBV30 and TRBJ2-7. The germline gives CDR1 GTSNPN, CDR2 SVGIG (reference sequence). This CDR3 has 14 residues. This chain's CDR3 is CAWSVLGGYYEQYF.

The chain joins TRBV2 to TRBJ2-7; TCRdb's D call, TRBD1, is unchecked because there is no DNA. CDR1 and CDR2 (germline): SNHLY, FYNNEI. This CDR3 is built from 12 residues. The chain's CDR3 is CASSAARGEQYF.

V gene TRBV11-1 combines with J gene TRBJ2-5; the D call of TRBD1 rests on TCRdb alone, since no DNA is present to check it. CDR1 and CDR2 from the germline V gene are SGHAT and FQDESV (reference sequence). The CDR3 consists of 13 residues. The CDR3 reads CASSLNRDETQYF.

This chain uses TRBV29-1 with TRBJ2-5; as DNA is missing, the TRBD1 call by TCRdb cannot be tested. Per germline, CDR1 SQVTM and CDR2 ANQGSEA. The CDR3 sequence is 14 residues long. The CDR3 is CSVEGTEYEETQYF.

The chain joins TRBV2 to TRBJ2-1; absent DNA, TCRdb's TRBD2 call cannot be checked. Germline V gives CDR1 SNHLY, CDR2 FYNNEI. The CDR3 loop spans 14 amino acids. The CDR3 loop is CASRGLGSYNEQFF.

The rearrangement joins TRBV29-1 to TRBJ2-7; the TRBD1 assignment by TCRdb is unverifiable without DNA. This CDR3 comprises 13 residues. Germline V CDR1 and CDR2: SQVTM, ANQGSEA. The CDR3 sequence: CSVESTGLYEQYF.

This rearrangement joins TRBV13 to TRBJ2-1; TCRdb reports TRBD2, a call that lacks DNA to check it against. CDR1 PRHDT and CDR2 FYEKMQ come from the germline V gene (reference sequence). This CDR3 contains 16 residues. CDR3 residues: CASSKRTSGGHNEQFF.

The rearrangement uses TRBV7-9 and TRBJ1-6. The germline V gene has CDR1 SEHNR and CDR2 FQNEAQ (reference sequence). The CDR3 loop spans 15 amino acids. This CDR3 is CASGLTENYNSPLHF.

V is TRBV25-1 and J is TRBJ1-2. Germline CDR1 is MGHDK and CDR2 is SYGVNS. The CDR3 is 15 residues long. This chain's CDR3 is CASSDLSGAYYGYTF.

The genes are TRBV14 and TRBJ2-7; TCRdb selects TRBD2, and the lack of DNA leaves this call unchecked. From germline, CDR1 is SGHDN and CDR2 FVKESK. This CDR3 contains 13 residues. The chain's CDR3 is CASSQDRLAKQYF.

The chain links TRBV20-1 to TRBJ2-3; TCRdb's assignment of TRBD2 cannot be checked, as there is no DNA. The CDR3 contains 18 residues. The V gene's germline CDR1 is DFQATT and CDR2 SNEGSKA (reference sequence). CDR3 amino acids: CSADPPPPTSASTDTQYF.

The rearrangement joins TRBV27 to TRBJ2-7; no DNA is available, so the TRBD1 call from TCRdb remains unchecked. The germline V gene has CDR1 MNHEY and CDR2 SMNVEV (reference sequence). CDR3 length: 14 amino acids. The CDR3 loop reads CASSLGTGWSEQYF.

J is TRBJ2-3 and V is TRBV5-4; TCRdb's D gene call, TRBD1, goes unchecked for lack of DNA. The CDR3 runs to 17 residues. Per germline, CDR1 SGHNT and CDR2 YYREEE (reference sequence). Here the CDR3 reads CASSPRPLAGVVNTQYF.

This chain joins TRBV6-5 and TRBJ2-3. Germline V gene data show CDR1 as MNHEY and CDR2 as SVGAGI. This CDR3 has 13 amino acids. This chain's CDR3 is CASSYFGGDTQYF.

V is TRBV11-2 and J is TRBJ2-5. Germline values: CDR1 SGHAT, CDR2 FQNNGV. This CDR3 is built from 15 residues. Here the CDR3 reads CASSLDPSVQETQYF.

The chain carries TRBV29-1 and TRBJ2-4; there is no DNA to check the TCRdb D call of TRBD2. The CDR3 loop spans 15 amino acids. The germline V gene has CDR1 SQVTM and CDR2 ANQGSEA. This CDR3 reads CSVDGPAKAKNIQYF.

The genes are TRBV7-9 and TRBJ2-7. This CDR3 has 16 amino acids. CDR1 is SEHNR and CDR2 is FQNEAQ in the germline V gene (reference sequence). CDR3 protein: CASSLPHGQGFYEQNF.

The V gene is TRBV4-3, the J gene TRBJ1-6; TCRdb selects TRBD1, and the lack of DNA leaves this call unchecked. Germline V lookup: CDR1 LGHNA, CDR2 YSLEER. The CDR3 sequence is 15 residues long. CDR3 residues: CASSQARTENSPLHF.

The chain carries TRBV28 and TRBJ2-7; TCRdb calls TRBD1, which cannot be checked without DNA. There are 15 residues in the CDR3. CDR1 and CDR2 from the germline V gene are MDHEN and SYDVKM. The CDR3 reads CASRRGGGYAYEQYF.

The chain couples TRBV27 to TRBJ1-1; the TRBD1 assignment by TCRdb is unverifiable without DNA. From germline, CDR1 is MNHEY and CDR2 SMNVEV (reference sequence). The CDR3 totals 13 residues. CDR3: CASSLGGRAEAFF.

The V call is TRBV7-9, the J call TRBJ2-3. Germline loops: CDR1 SEHNR, CDR2 FQNEAQ (reference sequence). The length of the CDR3 is 15 residues. The CDR3 region is CASSLAGFFTDTQYF.

This rearrangement joins TRBV4-1 to TRBJ2-7; as DNA is missing, the TRBD1 call by TCRdb cannot be tested. Germline CDR1 is MGHRA and CDR2 is YSYEKL. The CDR3 runs to 14 residues. The CDR3 sequence is CASSQEVPEDEQYF.

V is TRBV6-2 or TRBV6-3 and J is TRBJ2-3; lacking DNA, the TRBD1 call made by TCRdb goes unchecked. The germline CDR1 and CDR2 sequences are MNHEY and SVGEGT. The length of the CDR3 is 16 residues. CDR3 sequence: CASSYPTARSTDTQYF.

The V call is TRBV23-1, the J call TRBJ2-7. TRBV23-1 is classed as an ORF, of uncertain function. This CDR3 is built from 11 residues. CDR3 region: CASSRVYEQYF.